The 16 T cell receptor beta chains in this list originate from one sample, sequenced in a study of response to subunit inactivated influenza vaccine. TCRdb fed the RT-PCR reads into MiXCR, producing one record per CDR3 protein. The table lists about 520,000 distinct CDR3 sequences, 6.5% to 8% of them singletons. Sequencing was performed on PBMCs from blood, taken 23 months after vaccination. These receptors came from a man between 50 and 75 years old who received an inactivated influenza vaccine.

As for this clonotype: Possible read error: a much larger clone is one base away. J is TRBJ1-2 and V is TRBV20-1; 10 bases line up with TRBD1. The CDR3 has 14 amino acids. CDR1 DFQATT and CDR2 SNEGSKA come from the germline V gene (reference sequence). The CDR3 nucleotides read TGCAGTGCTAGCGGACAGGGGGTCTCCTATGACTACACCTTC. Protein sequence: CSASGQGVSYDYTF.

This clonotype was found many times. The CDR3 protein is CSVRAGGLNNEQFF. CDR3 DNA sequence: TGCAGCGTCCGAGCGGGGGGATTAAACAATGAGCAGTTCTTC. The chain carries TRBV29-1 and TRBJ2-1; the match to TRBD2 covers 9 bases. V shed 6 bases and J 5 bases; nucleotides not matched to a gene: 8. This CDR3 has 14 amino acids. The germline CDR1 and CDR2 sequences are SQVTM and ANQGSEA.

This clonotype was found a few times. The chain carries TRBV9 and TRBJ2-5, with no clear D. Trimming stripped 0 bases from V and 3 bases from J, with 6 bases between. Per the germline V gene, CDR1 is SGDLS and CDR2 is YYNGEE. This CDR3 has 13 amino acids. This CDR3 reads CASSVDAEETQYF. In DNA form, the CDR3 reads TGTGCCAGCAGCGTAGATGCGGAAGAGACCCAGTACTTC.

Comment on this clonotype: This may come from a read error, since a much larger clone is one base off. This rearrangement joins TRBV20-1 to TRBJ2-3, with 9 bases fitting TRBD2. Losses at the gene ends were 6 bases for V and 3 bases for J; bases not matched to a gene: 10. There are 15 residues in the CDR3. Germline CDR1 and CDR2: DFQATT and SNEGSKA (reference sequence). The CDR3 loop is CSAEPSGMVTDTQYF. CDR3 DNA sequence: TGCAGTGCGGAACCTAGCGGGATGGTAACAGATACGCAGTATTTT.

V gene TRBV2 combines with J gene TRBJ2-4; TRBD1 matches 8 bases. CDR1 is SNHLY, CDR2 FYNNEI, per germline. This CDR3 comprises 15 residues. Trimming cost V 5 bases and J 5 bases; bases outside gene matches: 8. CDR3 bases: TGTGCCAGCAGTTCAGATGGACAGGGACAAAACATTCAGTACTTC. It encodes CASSSDGQGQNIQYF.

This clonotype came up many times. The chain is built from TRBV5-1 and TRBJ2-1; D perhaps matches TRBD2 (6 bases). Trimming removed 4 bases at V and 4 bases at J, with 15 bases between. This CDR3 has 15 residues. Germline V lookup: CDR1 SGHRS, CDR2 YFSETQ. The CDR3 protein is CASSVGTQHYNEQFF. The CDR3, as DNA: TGCGCCAGCAGCGTCGGGACTCAACATTACAATGAGCAGTTCTTC.

This clonotype occurred many times. The gene calls are TRBV5-1 and TRBJ2-4; TRBD1 matches 8 bases. CDR1 SGHRS and CDR2 YFSETQ come from the germline V gene. Losses at the gene ends were 3 bases for V and 7 bases for J; bases not matched to a gene: 3. This CDR3 has 13 residues. The CDR3 DNA sequence: TGCGCCAGCAGCTATGGGACAGGCAACATTCAGTACTTC. Residues: CASSYGTGNIQYF.

This clonotype came up many times. The rearrangement joins TRBV28 to TRBJ2-1; TRBD2 matches at 8 bases. Germline V lookup: CDR1 MDHEN, CDR2 SYDVKM. The CDR3 extends over 17 amino acids. J gave up 5 bases and V 3 bases, and 12 bases lay outside the gene matches. CDR3 loop: CASSLNFASGRDNEQFF. The DNA of the CDR3 is TGTGCCAGCAGTTTGAATTTCGCCAGCGGGAGAGACAATGAGCAGTTCTTC.

This clonotype was recorded many times. The V and J genes are TRBV27 and TRBJ1-3, with a weak D call TRBD1 (5 bases). Between the trimmed V and J ends, which lost 3 bases and 4 bases, there was a span of 16 bases. Germline loops: CDR1 MNHEY, CDR2 SMNVEV (reference sequence). This CDR3 spans 16 amino acids. The CDR3 loop is CASSFHRGHQGNTIYF. The CDR3 DNA is TGTGCCAGCAGTTTCCATCGGGGCCATCAGGGAAACACCATATATTTT.

The rearrangement links TRBV11-2 to TRBJ2-2; no reliable D call. CDR3 length: 12 amino acids. V lost 3 bases, J lost 7 bases, and 6 bases lay in between. Germline V lookup: CDR1 SGHAT, CDR2 FQNNGV. CDR3 loop: CASSFHGGELFF. The CDR3 DNA follows: TGTGCCAGCAGCTTCCACGGCGGGGAGCTGTTTTTT.

This clonotype was observed many times. This sequence joins TRBV4-2 and TRBJ2-3, with 7 bases aligning to TRBD2. J gave up 2 bases and V 0 bases, and 5 bases lay outside the gene matches. In germline, CDR1 is LGHNA, CDR2 YNFKEQ. The CDR3 totals 16 residues. The CDR3 region is CASSQELAEYTDTQYF. The CDR3, as DNA: TGTGCCAGCAGCCAAGAGCTAGCGGAATACACAGATACGCAGTATTTT.

The rearrangement links TRBV20-1 to TRBJ2-7; either TRBD1 or TRBD2 may fit D (5 bases each). The CDR3 covers 13 residues. Trimming removed 0 bases at V and 4 bases at J, with 10 bases between. Germline assignment: CDR1 DFQATT and CDR2 SNEGSKA (reference sequence). DNA of the CDR3: TGCAGTGCTAGAGATGGGACCTTATACGAGCAGTACTTC. This sequence encodes CSARDGTLYEQYF.

This clonotype was picked up many times. The chain employs TRBV7-9 and TRBJ2-1; D gene uncertain. The germline V gene encodes CDR1 SEHNR and CDR2 FQNEAQ (reference sequence). V shed 1 base and J shed 0 bases, with 7 bases lying between them. This CDR3 comprises 15 residues. The CDR3 protein is CASSLVKSSYNEQFF. CDR3 nucleotides: TGTGCCAGCAGCTTAGTTAAGAGCTCCTACAATGAGCAGTTCTTC.

This clonotype was seen a handful of times. The genes are TRBV5-1 and TRBJ2-7, with TRBD1 matching over 7 bases. V lost 3 bases and J lost 2; bases outside the gene matches: 5. The CDR3 has 14 amino acids. Looked up from germline, CDR1 is SGHRS and CDR2 is YFSETQ. The CDR3 spells CASSSRQGPYEQYF. CDR3 nucleotides: TGCGCCAGCAGCTCAAGACAGGGCCCCTACGAGCAGTACTTC.

This clonotype was observed many times. V is TRBV28 and J is TRBJ1-2; D possibly corresponds to TRBD1 (5 bases). The germline V gene encodes CDR1 MDHEN and CDR2 SYDVKM. V lost 5 bases to trimming and J lost 2 bases, with 12 bases between them. CDR3 size: 14 residues. CDR3 in amino acids: CASSEGRTNYGYTF. The DNA of the CDR3 is TGTGCCAGCAGTGAGGGACGGACCAACTATGGCTACACCTTC.

This clonotype showed up many times. V gene TRBV20-1 combines with J gene TRBJ2-7; TRBD1 agrees at 9 bases. The V and J ends lost 4 bases and 1 base, in that order; junction bases with no gene match: 8. CDR1 and CDR2 (germline): DFQATT, SNEGSKA (reference sequence). The CDR3 runs to 15 residues. The CDR3 is CSAIPGTGKSYEQYF. DNA for the CDR3: TGCAGTGCTATACCCGGGACAGGGAAATCCTACGAGCAGTACTTC.